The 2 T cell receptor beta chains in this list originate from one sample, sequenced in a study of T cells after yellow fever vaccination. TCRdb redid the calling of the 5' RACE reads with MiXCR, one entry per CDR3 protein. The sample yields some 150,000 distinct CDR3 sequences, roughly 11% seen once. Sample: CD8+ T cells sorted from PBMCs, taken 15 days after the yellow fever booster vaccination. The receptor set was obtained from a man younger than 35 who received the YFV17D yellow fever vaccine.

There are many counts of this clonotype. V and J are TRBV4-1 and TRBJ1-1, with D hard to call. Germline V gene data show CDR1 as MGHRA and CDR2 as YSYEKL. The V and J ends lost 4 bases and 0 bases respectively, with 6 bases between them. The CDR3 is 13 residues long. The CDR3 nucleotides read TGCGCCAGCAGCCCGAAGGTGAACACTGAAGCTTTCTTT. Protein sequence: CASSPKVNTEAFF.

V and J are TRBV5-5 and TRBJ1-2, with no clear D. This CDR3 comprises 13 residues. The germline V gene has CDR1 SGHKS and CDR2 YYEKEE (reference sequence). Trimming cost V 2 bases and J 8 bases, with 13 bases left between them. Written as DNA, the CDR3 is TGTGCCAGCAGCTTCCGTGTCCCTGAAGGCTACACCTTC. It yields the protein CASSFRVPEGYTF.